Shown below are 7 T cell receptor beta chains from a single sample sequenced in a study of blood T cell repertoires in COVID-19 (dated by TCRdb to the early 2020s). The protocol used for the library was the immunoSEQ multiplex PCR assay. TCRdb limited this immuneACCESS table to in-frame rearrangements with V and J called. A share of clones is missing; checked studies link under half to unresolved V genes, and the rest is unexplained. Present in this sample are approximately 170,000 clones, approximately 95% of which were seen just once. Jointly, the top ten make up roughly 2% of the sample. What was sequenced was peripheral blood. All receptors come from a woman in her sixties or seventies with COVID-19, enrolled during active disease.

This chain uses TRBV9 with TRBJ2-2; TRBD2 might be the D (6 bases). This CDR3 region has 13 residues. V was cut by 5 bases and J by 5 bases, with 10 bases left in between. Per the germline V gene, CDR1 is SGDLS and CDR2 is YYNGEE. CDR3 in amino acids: CASRPSGTGELFF. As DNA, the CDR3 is TGTGCCAGCAGACCCAGCGGGACCGGGGAGCTGTTTTTT.

CDR3 loop: CASSRQGAPGELFF. CDR3 bases: TGTGCCAGCAGCAGACAGGGGGCCCCCGGGGAGCTGTTTTTT. The rearrangement uses TRBV7-9 and TRBJ2-2, with 10 bases lining up with TRBD1. J was trimmed by 6 bases and V by 5 bases; bases with no gene match: 3. The germline gives CDR1 SEHNR, CDR2 FQNEAQ (reference sequence). The CDR3 runs 14 residues.

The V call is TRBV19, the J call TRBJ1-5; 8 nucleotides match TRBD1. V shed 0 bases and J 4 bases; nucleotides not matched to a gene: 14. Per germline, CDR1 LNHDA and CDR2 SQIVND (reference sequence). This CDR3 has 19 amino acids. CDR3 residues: CASSIDLWDRRRINQPQHF. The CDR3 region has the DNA TGTGCCAGTAGTATAGATTTGTGGGACAGGCGGCGGATAAATCAGCCCCAGCATTTT.

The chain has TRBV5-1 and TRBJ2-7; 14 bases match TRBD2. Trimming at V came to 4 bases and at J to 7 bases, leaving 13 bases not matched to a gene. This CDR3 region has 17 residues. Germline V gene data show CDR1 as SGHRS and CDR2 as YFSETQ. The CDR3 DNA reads TGCGCCAGCAGCCCGGGACTAGCGGGGGCCGCGATCAGAGAGCAGTACTTC. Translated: CASSPGLAGAAIREQYF.

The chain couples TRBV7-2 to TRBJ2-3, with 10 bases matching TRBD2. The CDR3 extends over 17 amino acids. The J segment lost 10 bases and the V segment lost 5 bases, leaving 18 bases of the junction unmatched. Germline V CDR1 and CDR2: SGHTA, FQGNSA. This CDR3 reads CASSPIALAGARGAQYF. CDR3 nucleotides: TGTGCCAGCAGCCCTATTGCGCTAGCGGGGGCCCGGGGTGCGCAGTATTTT. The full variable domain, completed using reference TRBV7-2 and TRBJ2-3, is GAGVSQSPSNKVTEKGKDVELRCDPISGHTALYWYRQSLGQGLEFLIYFQGNSAPDKSGLPSDRFSAERTGGSVSTLTIQRTQQEDSAVYLCASSPIALAGARGAQYFGPGTRLTVL.

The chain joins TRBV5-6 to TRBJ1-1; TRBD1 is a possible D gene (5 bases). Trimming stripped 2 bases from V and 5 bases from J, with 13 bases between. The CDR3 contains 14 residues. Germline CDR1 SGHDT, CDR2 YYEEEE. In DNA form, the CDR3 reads TGTGCCAGCAGCTTTACAGGATTGGGGACTGAAGCTTTCTTT. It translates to CASSFTGLGTEAFF.

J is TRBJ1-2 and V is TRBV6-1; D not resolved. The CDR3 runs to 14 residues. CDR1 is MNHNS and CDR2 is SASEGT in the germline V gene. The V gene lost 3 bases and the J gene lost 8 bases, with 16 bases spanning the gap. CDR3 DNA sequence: TGTGCCAGCAGTGACGGGGTTGCAGTATTGGGCTACACCTTC. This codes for CASSDGVAVLGYTF.